Below are 5 T cell receptor beta chains sequenced from a single sample in a study of tumor and adjacent non-tumor tissue in lung cancer. This sample's RNA came from whole unsorted tissue. The normal lung tissue was taken more than 3 cm from the tumor edge. A modified ARM-PCR protocol with three rounds of nested PCR amplified TCRbeta. Each CDR3 protein is one row after TCRdb ran MiXCR on the multiplex PCR reads. The data contain 77,000 or so distinct CDR3 sequences, around 76% of them seen just once; the ten biggest clones take up under 50%. Sequencing was carried out using distant non-tumor lung tissue. The receptors come from a man in his 70s with non-small cell lung cancer.

Of note for this clonotype: Mismatch with germline at one junction end may stem from a read error. V gene TRBV14 combines with J gene TRBJ2-5; D gene ambiguous. There are 11 residues in the CDR3. The germline CDR1 and CDR2 sequences are SGHDN and FVKESK. For the CDR3, the DNA is TGTACCAGCAGACATGTGGGGACCCAGTACTTC. Protein sequence: CTSRHVGTQYF.

This clonotype was counted at least ten times. This sequence joins TRBV4-1 and TRBJ1-1; no definite D call. V was pared by 0 bases and J by 0 bases, with 8 bases between. This CDR3 is built from 15 residues. Germline V CDR1 and CDR2: MGHRA, YSYEKL. CDR3 nucleotide sequence: TGCGCCAGCAGCCAAGATCTTATTGTGAACACTGAAGCTTTCTTT. Translated, it gives CASSQDLIVNTEAFF.

This sequence joins TRBV29-1 and TRBJ2-1; the match to TRBD2 covers 7 bases. Germline CDR1 is SQVTM and CDR2 is ANQGSEA. The CDR3 length is 13 residues. The CDR3 nucleotides are TGCAATGGTGGGGGGGAGGGCCTTAATGAGCAGTTCTTC. Its protein product is CNGGGEGLNEQFF.

The chain is built from TRBV29-1 and TRBJ2-7; D ambiguous. CDR1 is SQVTM, CDR2 ANQGSEA, per germline. Trimming removed 8 bases at V and 1 base at J, with 12 bases between. This CDR3 comprises 12 residues. The CDR3 nucleotides read TGCAGCATTGTTGATGTATCCTACGAGCAGTACTTC. Translated, it gives CSIVDVSYEQYF.

A remark on this clonotype: The CDR3 end shows no conserved phenylalanine or tryptophan, and so a read error is likely. The V and J genes are TRBV6-1 and TRBJ1-6; unclear D gene. V lost 8 bases and J lost 3, with 20 bases in between. The CDR3 totals 17 residues. Per the germline V gene, CDR1 is MNHNS and CDR2 is SASEGT. The CDR3 is CASRNIGFNYYNSPLHY. The CDR3 DNA follows: TGTGCCAGCCGAAATATTGGCTTTAACTACTATAATTCACCCCTCCACTAT.